The rows below give T cell receptor beta chains drawn from one sample of a study of blood T cell repertoires in COVID-19. Profiling relied on immunoSEQ multiplex PCR, and the TCRdb table lists in-frame clones only, not all of them. The data hold some 130,000 clones, with 78% observed a single time. The sample was peripheral blood. Source of these receptors: a man aged 60-69 years who had recovered from COVID-19. Each CDR3 is given with its conserved first and last residue. The D gene is left open where the match is weak. The size of a clone is reported for some rows only, either as once, few or many, or as a class for expanded clones.

size | J | V | D | DNA | CDR3
- | TRBJ1-3 | TRBV18 | - | TGTGCCAGCTCACCGAAAGTGAGCTCTGGAAACACCATATATTTT | CASSPKVSSGNTIYF
few | TRBJ2-3 | TRBV5-6 | - | TGTGCCAGCAGCTTGGGACCTAAGGCCCGCGGGGATACGCAGTATTTT | CASSLGPKARGDTQYF
- | TRBJ2-5 | TRBV5-1 | TRBD1 | TGCGCCAGCAGCTTGGAGGGACAGGGAGAGACCCAGTACTTC | CASSLEGQGETQYF
- | TRBJ1-2 | TRBV30 | - | TGTGCCTGGAGTCCAGGGAGGAACTATGGCTACACCTTC | CAWSPGRNYGYTF
- | TRBJ1-5 | TRBV11-3 | - | TGTGCCAGCAGCTTATCACAGGTGGAAAGGGATAGCAATCAGCCCCAGCATTTT | CASSLSQVERDSNQPQHF
- | TRBJ2-1 | TRBV6-2/TRBV6-3 | - | TGTGCCAGCAGTTGGTTCGGGAGAGTCAATGAGCAGTTCTTC | CASSWFGRVNEQFF
- | TRBJ1-4 | TRBV6-1 | - | TGTGCCAGCAGTGAAGCAATATGGGAGGCGAATGAAAAACTGTTTTTT | CASSEAIWEANEKLFF
- | TRBJ1-5 | TRBV19 | - | TGTGCCAGTAGTATAAGCCGGGGGGCTAGCAATCAGCCCCAGCATTTT | CASSISRGASNQPQHF
- | TRBJ1-1 | TRBV19 | TRBD1 | TGTGCCAGTAGTGGACAGGGAGAGGGCACTGAAGCTTTCTTT | CASSGQGEGTEAFF
few | TRBJ2-3 | TRBV9 | - | TGTGCCAGCAGCTTATTAGACGGTGGCTCGGGGGCAGATACGCAGTATTTT | CASSLLDGGSGADTQYF
- | TRBJ1-5 | TRBV11-2 | - | TGTGCCAGCAGCTTAGTGGTGGCGGTTCAGCCCCAGCATTTT | CASSLVVAVQPQHF
- | TRBJ1-4 | TRBV2 | TRBD1 | TGTGCCAGCAGGGTTACAGGGGGCGGTGAAAAACTGTTTTTT | CASRVTGGGEKLFF
- | TRBJ2-7 | TRBV2 | - | TGTGCCAGCAGTGTCAGGGTGGTCGGCGAGCAGTACTTC | CASSVRVVGEQYF
- | TRBJ2-7 | TRBV7-2 | TRBD1 | TGTGCCAGCAGCTTAGAGGATGCAGGGGGCTACGAGCAGTACTTC | CASSLEDAGGYEQYF
- | TRBJ1-5 | TRBV28 | - | TGTGCCAGCAGTTTAGGACAGCGCGATAGCAATCAGCCCCAGCATTTT | CASSLGQRDSNQPQHF
- | TRBJ2-7 | TRBV7-2 | - | TGTGCCAGCAGCCCCAGCCGCACAGCCACCTACGAGCAGTACTTC | CASSPSRTATYEQYF
- | TRBJ1-5 | TRBV19 | - | TGTGCCAGTAGTTCTATTGGGAGCAATAGCAATCAGCCCCAGCATTTT | CASSSIGSNSNQPQHF
- | TRBJ2-7 | TRBV18 | - | TGTGCCAGCTCACCCCCGGGACTGAACTACGAGCAGTACTTC | CASSPPGLNYEQYF
- | TRBJ2-3 | TRBV7-2 | - | TGTGCCAGCAGCTTAGTCCTAGAGGCGCAGTATTTT | CASSLVLEAQYF
- | TRBJ1-1 | TRBV19 | TRBD1 | TGTGCCAGTAGTCCGGGACAGCGGAACACTGAAGCTTTCTTT | CASSPGQRNTEAFF
- | TRBJ2-1 | TRBV9 | - | TGTGCCAGCAGCCCTAGACAGGTCGACGATCCGTTCTTC | CASSPRQVDDPFF
few | TRBJ2-7 | TRBV29-1 | - | TGCAGCGCCACAACAGGGATGGGCAGCGAGCAGTACTTC | CSATTGMGSEQYF
- | TRBJ2-5 | TRBV29-1 | TRBD1 | TGCAGCGTTGATACAGGGGGAGACGAGACCCAGTACTTC | CSVDTGGDETQYF
few | TRBJ2-6 | TRBV11-2 | - | TGTGCCAGCAGCAATTCCCGCTCTGGGGCCAACGTCCTGACTTTC | CASSNSRSGANVLTF
- | TRBJ2-1 | TRBV10-3 | TRBD2 | TGTGACCCGGGGACTAGCGACTCCTACAATGAGCAGTTCTTC | CDPGTSDSYNEQFF
- | TRBJ2-1 | TRBV10-3 | - | TGTGCCATCAGCCAAGTAGCCGATAGCTCCTACAATGAGCAGTTCTTC | CAISQVADSSYNEQFF
few | TRBJ2-1 | TRBV27 | TRBD1 | TGTGCCAGCAGTCTACAGGGGGCGTTTAATGAGCAGTTCTTC | CASSLQGAFNEQFF